The 2 T cell receptor beta chains given below trace back to one sample, sequenced in a study of OX40 agonist ivuxolimab in advanced cancers. Receptor amplification or capture employed the immunoSEQ multiplex PCR assay. TCRdb retrieved this table from immuneACCESS and kept in-frame rearrangements only. Not all clones are present; in checked studies, unresolved V genes account for under half, and no reason is known for the remainder. This sample holds more than 35,000 clones; 70% to 85% were observed only once. Over 20% of the sample rests with the top ten. This sample comprised CD4+ or CD8+ T cells sorted from blood, obtained in a trial of the OX40 agonist ivuxolimab. The source is an adult with an advanced solid tumor such as melanoma, head and neck, liver or kidney cancer.

V and J are TRBV9 and TRBJ1-2; 10 nucleotides line up with TRBD1. From germline, CDR1 is SGDLS and CDR2 YYNGEE. The V gene end was trimmed by 3 bases and the J gene end by 8 bases; junction bases not matched to a gene: 7. This CDR3 region has 14 residues. The CDR3 DNA is TGTGCCAGCAGCGCTATGGGACAGGGGCGAGGCTACACCTTC. It is translated as CASSAMGQGRGYTF. The full variable domain, rest sourced from reference TRBV9 and TRBJ1-2, is DSGVTQTPKHLITATGQRVTLRCSPRSGDLSVYWYQQSLDQGLQFLIQYYNGEERAKGNILERFSAQQFPDLHSELNLSSLELGDSALYFCASSAMGQGRGYTFGSGTRLTVV.

The chain carries TRBV10-2 and TRBJ2-7, with 8 bases matching TRBD1. The germline V gene encodes CDR1 WSHSY and CDR2 SAAADI. The CDR3 contains 12 residues. V was pared by 4 bases and J by 7 bases, with 3 bases of the junction left unmatched. The CDR3 nucleotides read TGCGCCAGCAGTGGACAGGGGAGAGAGCAGTACTTC. Encoded protein: CASSGQGREQYF.